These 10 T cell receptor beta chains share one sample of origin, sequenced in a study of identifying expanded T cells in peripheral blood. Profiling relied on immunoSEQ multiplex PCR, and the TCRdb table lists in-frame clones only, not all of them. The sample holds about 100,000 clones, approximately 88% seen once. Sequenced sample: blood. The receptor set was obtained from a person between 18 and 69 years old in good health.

The CDR3 region has the DNA TGTGCCAGCAGTGAACTTGGTCAGAGCAATCAGCCCCAGCATTTT. Its protein product is CASSELGQSNQPQHF. This sequence joins TRBV6-1 and TRBJ1-5; D gene unclear. This CDR3 is 15 amino acids long. Germline V CDR1 and CDR2: MNHNS, SASEGT. Trimming removed 2 bases at V and 1 base at J, with 9 bases between.

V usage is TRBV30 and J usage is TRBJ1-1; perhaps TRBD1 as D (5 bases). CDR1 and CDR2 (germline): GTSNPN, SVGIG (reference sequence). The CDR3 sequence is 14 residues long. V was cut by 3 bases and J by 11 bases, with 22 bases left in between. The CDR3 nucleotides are TGTGCCTGGAGCCAACTAGGGACTTACGGACGGGCTTTCTTT. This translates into CAWSQLGTYGRAFF.

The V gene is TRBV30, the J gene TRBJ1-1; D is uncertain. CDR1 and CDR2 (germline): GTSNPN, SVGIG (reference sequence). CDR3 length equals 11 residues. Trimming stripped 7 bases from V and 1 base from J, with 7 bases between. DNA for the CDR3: TGTGCCTCGAGGAGGAACACTGAAGCTTTCTTT. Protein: CASRRNTEAFF.

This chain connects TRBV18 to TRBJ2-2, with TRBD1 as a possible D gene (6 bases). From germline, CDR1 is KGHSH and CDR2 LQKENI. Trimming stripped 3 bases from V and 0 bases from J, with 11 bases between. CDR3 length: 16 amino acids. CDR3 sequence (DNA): TGTGCCAGCTCACCCCGACAGGAAACGAACACCGGGGAGCTGTTTTTT. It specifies CASSPRQETNTGELFF.

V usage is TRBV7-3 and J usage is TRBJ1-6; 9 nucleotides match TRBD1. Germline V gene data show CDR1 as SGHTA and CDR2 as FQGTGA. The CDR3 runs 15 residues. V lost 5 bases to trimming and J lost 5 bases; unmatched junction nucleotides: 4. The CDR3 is CASSTGTGHNSPLHF. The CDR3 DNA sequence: TGTGCCAGCAGCACCGGGACAGGGCATAATTCACCCCTCCACTTT.

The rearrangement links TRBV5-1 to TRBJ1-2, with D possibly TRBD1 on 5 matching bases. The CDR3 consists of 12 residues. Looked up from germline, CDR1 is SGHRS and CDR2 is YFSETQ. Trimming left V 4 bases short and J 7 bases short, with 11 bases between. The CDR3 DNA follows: TGCGCCAGCAGCCCCGGGGGACGTGGCTACACCTTC. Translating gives CASSPGGRGYTF.

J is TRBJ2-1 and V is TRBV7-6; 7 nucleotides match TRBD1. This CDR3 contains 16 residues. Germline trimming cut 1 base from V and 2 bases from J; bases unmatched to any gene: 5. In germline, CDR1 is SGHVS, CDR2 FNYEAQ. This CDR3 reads CASSLEAGTAYNEQFF. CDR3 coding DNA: TGTGCCAGCAGCTTAGAAGCCGGGACAGCCTACAATGAGCAGTTCTTC. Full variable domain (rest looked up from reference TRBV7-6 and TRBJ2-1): GAGVSQSPRYKVTKRGQDVALRCDPISGHVSLYWYRQALGQGPEFLTYFNYEAQQDKSGLPNDRFSAERPEGSISTLTIQRTEQRDSAMYRCASSLEAGTAYNEQFFGPGTRLTVL.

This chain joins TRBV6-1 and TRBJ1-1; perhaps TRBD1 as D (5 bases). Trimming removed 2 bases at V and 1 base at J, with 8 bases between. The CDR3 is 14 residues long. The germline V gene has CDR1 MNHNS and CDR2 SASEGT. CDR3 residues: CASSELGQNTEAFF. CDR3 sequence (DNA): TGTGCCAGCAGTGAACTCGGACAGAACACTGAAGCTTTCTTT.

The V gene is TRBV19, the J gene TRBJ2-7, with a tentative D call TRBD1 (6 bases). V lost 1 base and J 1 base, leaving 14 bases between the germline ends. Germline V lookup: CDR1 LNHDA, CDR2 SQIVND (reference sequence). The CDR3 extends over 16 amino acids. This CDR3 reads CASSIAWDTSSYEQYF. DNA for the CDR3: TGTGCCAGTAGTATAGCTTGGGACACATCTTCCTACGAGCAGTACTTC.

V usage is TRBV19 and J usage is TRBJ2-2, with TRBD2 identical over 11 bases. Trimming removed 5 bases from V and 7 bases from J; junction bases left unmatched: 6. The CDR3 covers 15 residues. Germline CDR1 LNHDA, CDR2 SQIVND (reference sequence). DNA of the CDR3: TGTGCCAGTAGTCCGGGACTAGCGGTATTCGGGGAGCTGTTTTTT. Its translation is CASSPGLAVFGELFF.